This T cell receptor beta chain was obtained from a study of blood T cell repertoires in COVID-19. A COVID-19 case had been met by exposed participants during the 2 weeks before study entry. The CDR3 runs 17 residues. V was trimmed by 5 bases and J by 7 bases, leaving 23 bases between them. In germline, CDR1 is LNHDA, CDR2 SQIVND (reference sequence). Only in-frame clones appear in the TCRdb table, and some are missing; sequencing was by immunoSEQ multiplex PCR. The sample has about 140,000 clones, around 80% seen once. The chain links TRBV19 to TRBJ1-4; no reliable D call. Sequences were obtained from PBMCs or T cells enriched from blood (not recorded which). This clonotype originated in a woman aged 18-29 years who had been exposed to COVID-19. CDR3: CASSRPQHTMRVEKLFF. Written as DNA, the CDR3 is TGTGCCAGTAGTCGCCCGCAGCATACTATGAGGGTTGAAAAACTGTTTTTT.